This TCR beta chain appears in the sequencing data of a study of blood T cell repertoires in COVID-19. At the level of the study: PBMCs, B-cell-depleted T cells, or T cells were the source of the cDNA or gDNA that made up the material.

Using immunoSEQ multiplex PCR, the repertoire was profiled, and TCRdb retains in-frame clones only, with some absent. The sample records about 39,000 clones, roughly 85% being singletons. The table lists this clone with a count of one. The CDR3 totals 12 residues. Germline V gene sequence: CDR1 SNHLY, CDR2 FYNNEI. The V end was cut by 5 bases, the J end by 5 bases, with 10 bases between. This receptor was identified in a human donor in a cohort sampled during active COVID-19. This chain links TRBV2 with TRBJ2-7; possible D gene TRBD1, 6 bases. Sequencing used peripheral blood. The CDR3 DNA reads as TGTGCCAGCAGTAGGGACATCCACGAGCAGTACTTC. Residues: CASSRDIHEQYF.